This T cell receptor (beta chain) was recovered during a study of T-cell reconstitution after alpha-beta-depleted transplantation in children. V lost 0 bases and J lost 7, with 34 bases in between. The CDR3 loop spans 20 amino acids. From germline, CDR1 is GTSNPN and CDR2 SVGIG (reference sequence). This clonotype was counted between two and nine times. The TCRbeta library incorporated unique molecular identifiers. TCRdb analysed the PCR reads with MiXCR anew, one entry per CDR3 protein. Of approximately 390,000 distinct CDR3 sequences in the sample, approximately 11% were seen once. The rearrangement links TRBV30 to TRBJ2-7; tentatively, D is TRBD1 (6 bases). The clonotype was recovered from a human donor who donated a stem cell graft to a child with acute myeloid leukemia. Material: PBMCs from the stem cell graft donor, obtained from the stem cell graft. The DNA for the CDR3 is TGTGCCTGGAGTGTGCTGGGGGCACAGCACACACTCCTTGGGGCTGGTGAGCAGTACTTC. This gives the protein CAWSVLGAQHTLLGAGEQYF.